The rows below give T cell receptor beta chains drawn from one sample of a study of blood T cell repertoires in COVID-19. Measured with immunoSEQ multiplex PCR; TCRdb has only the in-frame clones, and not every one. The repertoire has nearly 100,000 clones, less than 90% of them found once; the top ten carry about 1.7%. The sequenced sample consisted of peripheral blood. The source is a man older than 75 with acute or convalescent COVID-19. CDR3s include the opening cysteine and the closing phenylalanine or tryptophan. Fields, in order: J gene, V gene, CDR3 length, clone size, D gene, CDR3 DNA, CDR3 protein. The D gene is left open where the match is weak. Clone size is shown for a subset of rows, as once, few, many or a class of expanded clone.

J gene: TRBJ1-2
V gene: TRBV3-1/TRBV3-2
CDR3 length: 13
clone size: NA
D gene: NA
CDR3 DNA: TGTGCCAGCAGCCAATCAGGGATCCATGGCTACACCTTC
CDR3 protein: CASSQSGIHGYTF

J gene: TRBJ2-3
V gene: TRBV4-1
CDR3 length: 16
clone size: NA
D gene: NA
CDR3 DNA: TGCGCCAGCAGCCAAGCCCCTCTTAGTAGCACAGATACGCAGTATTTT
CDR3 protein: CASSQAPLSSTDTQYF

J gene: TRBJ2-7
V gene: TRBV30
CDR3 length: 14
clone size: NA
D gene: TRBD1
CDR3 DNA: TGTGCCGTCGCGAACCGGGACAGGGTCTACGAGCAGTACTTC
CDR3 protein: CAVANRDRVYEQYF

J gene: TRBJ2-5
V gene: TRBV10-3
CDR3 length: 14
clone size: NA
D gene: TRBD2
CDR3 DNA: TGTGCCATCAGTGAGCGGGAGGGCCAAGAGACCCAGTACTTC
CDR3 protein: CAISEREGQETQYF

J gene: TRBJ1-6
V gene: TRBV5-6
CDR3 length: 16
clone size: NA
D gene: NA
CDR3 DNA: TGTGCCAGCAGCTTGGCTGAGACAGTCATTAATTCACCCCTCCACTTT
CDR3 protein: CASSLAETVINSPLHF

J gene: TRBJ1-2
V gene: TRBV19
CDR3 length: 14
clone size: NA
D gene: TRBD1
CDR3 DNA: TGTGCCAGTAGTATCAGGGGGGCAAACTATGGCTACACCTTC
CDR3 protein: CASSIRGANYGYTF

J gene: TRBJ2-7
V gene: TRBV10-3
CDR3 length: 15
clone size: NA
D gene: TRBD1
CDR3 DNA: TGTGCCATCAGTGACCGGGACAGGGGGCTCTACGAGCAGTACTTC
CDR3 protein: CAISDRDRGLYEQYF

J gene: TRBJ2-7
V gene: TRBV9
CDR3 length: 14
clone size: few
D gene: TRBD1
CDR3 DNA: TGTGCCAGCAGCGTAGGCGACAGGGGTGGTGAGCAGTACTTC
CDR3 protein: CASSVGDRGGEQYF

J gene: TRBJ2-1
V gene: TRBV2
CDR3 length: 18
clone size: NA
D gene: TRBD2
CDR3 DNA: TGTGCCAGCCGATTCGGACTAGCGGGAAGAAACTCCTACAATGAGCAGTTCTTC
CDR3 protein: CASRFGLAGRNSYNEQFF

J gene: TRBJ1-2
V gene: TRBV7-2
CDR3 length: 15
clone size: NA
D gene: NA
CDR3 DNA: TGTGCCAGCAGCTTAGATCGGGGGGGAACGAGGGGCTACACCTTC
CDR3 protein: CASSLDRGGTRGYTF

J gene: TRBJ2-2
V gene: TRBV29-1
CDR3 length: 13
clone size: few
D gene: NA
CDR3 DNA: TGCAGCGTGGACTTCGCGAACACCGGGGAGCTGTTTTTT
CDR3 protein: CSVDFANTGELFF

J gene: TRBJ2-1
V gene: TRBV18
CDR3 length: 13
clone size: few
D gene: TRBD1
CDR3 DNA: TGTGCCAGCTCCTACGGACAGGTCGATGAGCAGTTCTTC
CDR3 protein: CASSYGQVDEQFF

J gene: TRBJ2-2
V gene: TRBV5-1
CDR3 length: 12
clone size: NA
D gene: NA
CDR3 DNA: TGCGCCAGCAGCCCAAACACCGGGGAGCTGTTTTTT
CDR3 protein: CASSPNTGELFF

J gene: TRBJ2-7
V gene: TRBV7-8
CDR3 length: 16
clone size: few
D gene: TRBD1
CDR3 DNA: TGTGCCAGCAGCCAAATTCTCCCGGGACAGGGGGGCGAGCAGTACTTC
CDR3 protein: CASSQILPGQGGEQYF

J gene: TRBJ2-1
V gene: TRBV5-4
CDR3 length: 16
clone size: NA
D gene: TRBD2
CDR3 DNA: TGTGCCAGCAGCTTGGGGGGGACTAGCGGGAGCAATGAGCAGTTCTTC
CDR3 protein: CASSLGGTSGSNEQFF

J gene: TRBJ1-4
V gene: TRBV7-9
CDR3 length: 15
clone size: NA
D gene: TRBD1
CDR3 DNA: TGTGCCAGCAGCACATGGACAGGGGGCGATGAAAAACTGTTTTTT
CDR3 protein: CASSTWTGGDEKLFF

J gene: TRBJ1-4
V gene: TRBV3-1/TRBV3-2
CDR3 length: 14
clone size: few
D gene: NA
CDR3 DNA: TGTGCCAGCAGACCAAGGGTGGGAGTGGAAAAACTGTTTTTT
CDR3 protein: CASRPRVGVEKLFF

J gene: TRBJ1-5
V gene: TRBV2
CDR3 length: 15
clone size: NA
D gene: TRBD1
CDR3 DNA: TGTGCCAGCAGTGACAGGGGGGTCGGCAATCAGCCCCAGCATTTT
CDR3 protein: CASSDRGVGNQPQHF

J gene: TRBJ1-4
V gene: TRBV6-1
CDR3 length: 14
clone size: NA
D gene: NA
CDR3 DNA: TGTGCCAGCAGTGAATCTGGGGGCTGGGAAAAACTGTTTTTT
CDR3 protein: CASSESGGWEKLFF

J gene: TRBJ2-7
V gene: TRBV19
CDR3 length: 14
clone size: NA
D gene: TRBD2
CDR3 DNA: TGTGCCAGTAGCCCCGGTACTAGCGGCTACGAGCAGTACTTC
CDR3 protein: CASSPGTSGYEQYF

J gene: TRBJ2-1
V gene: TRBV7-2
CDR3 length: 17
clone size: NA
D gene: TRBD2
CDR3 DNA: TGTGCCAGCAGCGGGCCGGGACTAGCGGGAGGCTCCAATGAGCAGTTCTTC
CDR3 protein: CASSGPGLAGGSNEQFF

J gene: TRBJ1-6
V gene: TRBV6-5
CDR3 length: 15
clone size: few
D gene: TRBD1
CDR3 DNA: TGTGCCAGCAGTTCCCGGGACAGGGAAGGACCACCCCTCCACTTT
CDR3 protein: CASSSRDREGPPLHF

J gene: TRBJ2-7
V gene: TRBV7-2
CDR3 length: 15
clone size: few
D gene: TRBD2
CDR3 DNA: TGTGCCAGCATGCCCCAGGGACTAGCGTACGGCGAGCAGTACTTC
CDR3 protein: CASMPQGLAYGEQYF

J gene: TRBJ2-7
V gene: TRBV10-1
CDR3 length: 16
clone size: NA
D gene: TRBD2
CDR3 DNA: TGCGCCAGCAGTGAGGGTCTAGCGGGAGGAATCAACGAGCAGTACTTC
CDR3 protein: CASSEGLAGGINEQYF

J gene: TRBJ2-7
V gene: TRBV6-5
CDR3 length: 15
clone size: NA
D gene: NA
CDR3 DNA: TGTGCCAGCAGCGATACCCGGACAGCTACCTACGAGCAGTACTTC
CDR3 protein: CASSDTRTATYEQYF

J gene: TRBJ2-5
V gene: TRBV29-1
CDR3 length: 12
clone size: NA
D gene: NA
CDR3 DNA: TGCAGCGTTGATTCAGGGAGGGAGACCCAGTACTTC
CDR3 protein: CSVDSGRETQYF

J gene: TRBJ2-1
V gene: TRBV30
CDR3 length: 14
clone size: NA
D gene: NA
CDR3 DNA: TGTGCCTGGAGCGGGACTGACGGGGGTCATGAGCAGTTCTTC
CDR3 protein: CAWSGTDGGHEQFF

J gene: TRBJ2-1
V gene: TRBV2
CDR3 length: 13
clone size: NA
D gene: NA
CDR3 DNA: TGTGCCAGCAGTGGGATTCCGCAGGGTGAGCAGTTCTTC
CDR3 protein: CASSGIPQGEQFF

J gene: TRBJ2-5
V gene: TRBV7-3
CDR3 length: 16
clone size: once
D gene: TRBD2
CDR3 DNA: TGTGCCAGCAGCCCAGGGACTAGCGGGTACCAAGAGACCCAGTACTTC
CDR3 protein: CASSPGTSGYQETQYF

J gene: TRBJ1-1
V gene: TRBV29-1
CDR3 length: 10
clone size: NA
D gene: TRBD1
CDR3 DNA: TGCAGCGCCGGACAGGCGGAAGCTTTCTTT
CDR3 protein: CSAGQAEAFF

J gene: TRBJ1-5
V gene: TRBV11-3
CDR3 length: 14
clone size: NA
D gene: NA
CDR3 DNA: TGTGCCAGCAGCCCGGGTGAGCCATCGCAGCCCCAGCATTTT
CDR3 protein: CASSPGEPSQPQHF

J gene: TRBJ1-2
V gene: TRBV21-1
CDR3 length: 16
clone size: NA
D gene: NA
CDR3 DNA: TGTGCCAGCAGCAGAAACCGGACAGGGGGATTGGATGGCTACACCTTC
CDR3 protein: CASSRNRTGGLDGYTF

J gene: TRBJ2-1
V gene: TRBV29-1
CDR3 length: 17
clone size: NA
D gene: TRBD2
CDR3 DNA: TGCAGCGTTCGACGTCTAATAGCGGGAGCTGCGTGGAATGAGCAGTTCTTC
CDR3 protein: CSVRRLIAGAAWNEQFF

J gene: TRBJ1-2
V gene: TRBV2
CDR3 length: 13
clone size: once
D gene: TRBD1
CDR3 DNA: TGTGCCAGCAGTTCCGACAGGGCGAGTGGCTACACCTTC
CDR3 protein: CASSSDRASGYTF

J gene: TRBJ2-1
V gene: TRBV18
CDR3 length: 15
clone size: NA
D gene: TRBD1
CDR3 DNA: TGTGCCAGCTCACCAGTTAGGACAGGGTACAATGAGCAGTTCTTC
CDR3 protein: CASSPVRTGYNEQFF

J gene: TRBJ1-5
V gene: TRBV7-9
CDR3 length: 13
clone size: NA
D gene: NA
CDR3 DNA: TGTGCCAGCACCCGCGGGGACCGACAGCCCCAGCATTTT
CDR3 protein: CASTRGDRQPQHF

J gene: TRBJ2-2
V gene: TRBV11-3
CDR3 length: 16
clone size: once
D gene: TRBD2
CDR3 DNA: TGTGCCAGCACCCTTGGGAGCGGGGGAGGGACCGGGGAGCTGTTTTTT
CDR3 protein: CASTLGSGGGTGELFF

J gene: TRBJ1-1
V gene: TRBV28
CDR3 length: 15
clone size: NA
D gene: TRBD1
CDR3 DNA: TGTGCCAGCAGTTTTGGGGACAGGGTTGGAACTGAAGCTTTCTTT
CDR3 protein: CASSFGDRVGTEAFF

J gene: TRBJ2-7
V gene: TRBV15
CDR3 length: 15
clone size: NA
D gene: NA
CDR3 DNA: TGTGCCACCAGCAGAGACCCAGGGTCCTCCTACGAGCAGTACTTC
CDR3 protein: CATSRDPGSSYEQYF

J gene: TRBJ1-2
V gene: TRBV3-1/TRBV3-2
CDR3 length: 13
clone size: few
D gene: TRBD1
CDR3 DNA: TGTGCCAGCAGCCACGGACAGGGGTATGGCTACACCTTC
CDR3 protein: CASSHGQGYGYTF

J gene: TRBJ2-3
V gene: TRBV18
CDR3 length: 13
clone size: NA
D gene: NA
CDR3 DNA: TGTGCCAGCTCCCCTAGCGGCACAGATACGCAGTATTTT
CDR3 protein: CASSPSGTDTQYF

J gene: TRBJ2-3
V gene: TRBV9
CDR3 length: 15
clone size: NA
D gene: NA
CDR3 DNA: TGTGCCAGCAGCGTAGGGGGACACATGCCTGGTACGCAGTATTTT
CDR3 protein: CASSVGGHMPGTQYF

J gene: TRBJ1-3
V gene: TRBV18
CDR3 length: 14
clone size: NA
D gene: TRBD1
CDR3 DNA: TGTGCCAGCTCTCGGGACAGCTCTGGAAACACCATATATTTT
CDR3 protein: CASSRDSSGNTIYF

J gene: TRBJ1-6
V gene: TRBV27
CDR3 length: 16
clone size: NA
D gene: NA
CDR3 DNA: TGTGCCAGCAGATCACTCTGGGACAACTATAATTCACCCCTCCACTTT
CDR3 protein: CASRSLWDNYNSPLHF

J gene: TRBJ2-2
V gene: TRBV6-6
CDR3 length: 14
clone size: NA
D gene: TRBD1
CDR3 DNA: TGTGCCAGCAGTCAGACAGGGGGCACCGGGGAGCTGTTTTTT
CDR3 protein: CASSQTGGTGELFF

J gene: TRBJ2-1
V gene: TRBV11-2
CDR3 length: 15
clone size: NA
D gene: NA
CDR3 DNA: TGTGCCAGCAGCCTCCAGGGACTTTTCGACAATGAGCAGTTCTTC
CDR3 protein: CASSLQGLFDNEQFF